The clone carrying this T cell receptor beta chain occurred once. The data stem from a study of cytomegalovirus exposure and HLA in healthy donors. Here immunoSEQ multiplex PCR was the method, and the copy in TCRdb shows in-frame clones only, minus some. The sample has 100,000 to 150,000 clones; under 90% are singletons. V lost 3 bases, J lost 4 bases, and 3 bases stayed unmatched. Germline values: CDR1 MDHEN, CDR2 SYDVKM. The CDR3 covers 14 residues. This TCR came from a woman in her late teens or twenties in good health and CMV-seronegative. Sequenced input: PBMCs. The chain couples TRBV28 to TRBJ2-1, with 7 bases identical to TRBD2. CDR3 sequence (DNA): TGTGCCAGCAGTTTGAGCGGGACTTACAATGAGCAGTTCTTC. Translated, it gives CASSLSGTYNEQFF. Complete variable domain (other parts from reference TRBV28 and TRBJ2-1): DVKVTQSSRYLVKRTGEKVFLECVQDMDHENMFWYRQDPGLGLRLIYFSYDVKMKEKGDIPEGYSVSREKKERFSLILESASTNQTSMYLCASSLSGTYNEQFFGPGTRLTVL.